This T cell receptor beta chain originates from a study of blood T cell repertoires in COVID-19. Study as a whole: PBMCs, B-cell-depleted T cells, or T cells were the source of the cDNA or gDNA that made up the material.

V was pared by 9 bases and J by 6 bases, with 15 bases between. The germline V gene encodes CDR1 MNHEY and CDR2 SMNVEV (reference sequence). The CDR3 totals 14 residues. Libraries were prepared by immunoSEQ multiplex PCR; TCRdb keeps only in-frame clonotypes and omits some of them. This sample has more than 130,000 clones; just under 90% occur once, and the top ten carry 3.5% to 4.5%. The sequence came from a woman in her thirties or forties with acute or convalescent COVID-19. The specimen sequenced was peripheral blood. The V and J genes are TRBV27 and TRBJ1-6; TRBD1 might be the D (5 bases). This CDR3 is CARAIRVCNSPLHF. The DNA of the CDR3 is TGTGCCAGAGCCATCAGGGTTTGTAATTCACCCCTCCACTTT.